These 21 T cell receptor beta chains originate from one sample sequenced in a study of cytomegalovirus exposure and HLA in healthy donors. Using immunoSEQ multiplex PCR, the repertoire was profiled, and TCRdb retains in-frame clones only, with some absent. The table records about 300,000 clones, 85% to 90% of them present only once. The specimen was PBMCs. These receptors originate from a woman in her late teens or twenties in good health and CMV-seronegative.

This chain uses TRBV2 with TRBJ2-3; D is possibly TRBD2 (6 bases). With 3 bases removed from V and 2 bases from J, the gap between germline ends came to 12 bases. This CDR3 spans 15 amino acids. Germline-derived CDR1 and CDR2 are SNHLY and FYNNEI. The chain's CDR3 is CASSEFAGYTDTQYF. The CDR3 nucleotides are TGTGCCAGCAGTGAGTTCGCGGGATACACAGATACGCAGTATTTT.

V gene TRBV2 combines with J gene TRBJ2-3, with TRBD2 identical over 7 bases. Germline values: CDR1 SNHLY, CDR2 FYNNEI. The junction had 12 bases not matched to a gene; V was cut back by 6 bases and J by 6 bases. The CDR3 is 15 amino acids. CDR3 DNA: TGTGCCAGCAGAAAAAGCGGGATGGGTCACGATACGCAGTATTTT. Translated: CASRKSGMGHDTQYF.

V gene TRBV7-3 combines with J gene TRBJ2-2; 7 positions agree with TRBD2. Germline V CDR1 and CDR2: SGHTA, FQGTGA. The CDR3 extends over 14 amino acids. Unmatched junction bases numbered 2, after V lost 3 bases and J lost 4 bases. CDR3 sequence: CASSFGTTTGELFF. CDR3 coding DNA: TGTGCCAGCAGCTTCGGGACTACCACCGGGGAGCTGTTTTTT.

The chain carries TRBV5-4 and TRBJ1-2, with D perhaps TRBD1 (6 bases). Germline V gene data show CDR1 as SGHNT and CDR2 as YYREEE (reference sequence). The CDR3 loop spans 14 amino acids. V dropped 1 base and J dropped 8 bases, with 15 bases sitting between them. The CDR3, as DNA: TGTGCCAGCAGCTTGTTGGGGGGGCCACGGGGCTACACCTTC. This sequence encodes CASSLLGGPRGYTF. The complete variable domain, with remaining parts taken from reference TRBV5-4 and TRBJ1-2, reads ETGVTQSPTHLIKTRGQQVTLRCSSQSGHNTVSWYQQALGQGPQFIFQYYREEENGRGNFPPRFSGLQFPNYSSELNVNALELDDSALYLCASSLLGGPRGYTFGSGTRLTVV.

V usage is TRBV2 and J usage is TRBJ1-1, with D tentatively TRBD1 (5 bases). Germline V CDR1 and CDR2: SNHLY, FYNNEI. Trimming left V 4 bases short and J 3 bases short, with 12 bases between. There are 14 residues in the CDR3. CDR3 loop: CASSARQWDTEAFF. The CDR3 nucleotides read TGTGCCAGCAGTGCCCGACAGTGGGACACTGAAGCTTTCTTT.

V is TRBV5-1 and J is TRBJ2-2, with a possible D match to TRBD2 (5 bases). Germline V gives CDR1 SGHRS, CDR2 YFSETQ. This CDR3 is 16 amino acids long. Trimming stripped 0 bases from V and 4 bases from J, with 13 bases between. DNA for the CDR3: TGCGCCAGCAGCTTGGGACCCGGGAAAAGCACCGGGGAGCTGTTTTTT. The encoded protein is CASSLGPGKSTGELFF.

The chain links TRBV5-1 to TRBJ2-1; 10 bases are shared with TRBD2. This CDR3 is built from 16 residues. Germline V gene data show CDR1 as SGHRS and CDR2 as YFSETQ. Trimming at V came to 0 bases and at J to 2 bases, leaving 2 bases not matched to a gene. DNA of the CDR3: TGCGCCAGCAGCTTGGAGGGACTAGCGACCTACAATGAGCAGTTCTTC. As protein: CASSLEGLATYNEQFF.

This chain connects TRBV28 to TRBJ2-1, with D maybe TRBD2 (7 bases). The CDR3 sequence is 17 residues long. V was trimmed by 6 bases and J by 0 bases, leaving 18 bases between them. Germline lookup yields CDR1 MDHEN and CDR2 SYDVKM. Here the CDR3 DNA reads TGTGCCAGCAGCTCAAGGGGGGGTTCAAGCTCCTACAATGAGCAGTTCTTC. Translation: CASSSRGGSSSYNEQFF.

The CDR3 DNA reads as TGTGCCAGCTCATCGCAGACAGGGTTTTTTTCACCCCTCCACTTT. Translated: CASSSQTGFFSPLHF. V usage is TRBV18 and J usage is TRBJ1-6; 7 bases match TRBD1. Germline-derived CDR1 and CDR2 are KGHSH and LQKENI. V trimming: 5 bases; J trimming: 9 bases; junction bases outside the gene matches: 10. This CDR3 region has 15 residues.

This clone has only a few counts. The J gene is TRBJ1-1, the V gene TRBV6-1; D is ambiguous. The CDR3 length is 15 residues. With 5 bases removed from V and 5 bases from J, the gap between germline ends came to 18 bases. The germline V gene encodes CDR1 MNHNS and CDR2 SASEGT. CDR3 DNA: TGTGCCAGCAGTAAAAAGCCAGATAGCGTGACTGAAGCTTTCTTT. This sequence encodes CASSKKPDSVTEAFF.

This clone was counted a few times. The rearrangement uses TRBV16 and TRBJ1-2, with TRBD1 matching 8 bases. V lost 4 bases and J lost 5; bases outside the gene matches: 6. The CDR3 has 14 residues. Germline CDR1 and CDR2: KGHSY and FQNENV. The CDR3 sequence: CASSPQGAWYGYTF. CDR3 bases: TGTGCCAGCAGCCCCCAGGGGGCTTGGTATGGCTACACCTTC.

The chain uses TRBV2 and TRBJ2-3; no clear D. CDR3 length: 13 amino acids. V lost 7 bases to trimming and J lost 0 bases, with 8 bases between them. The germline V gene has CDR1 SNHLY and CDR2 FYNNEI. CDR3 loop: CASTGSSTDTQYF. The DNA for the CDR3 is TGTGCCAGCACCGGGTCTAGCACAGATACGCAGTATTTT.

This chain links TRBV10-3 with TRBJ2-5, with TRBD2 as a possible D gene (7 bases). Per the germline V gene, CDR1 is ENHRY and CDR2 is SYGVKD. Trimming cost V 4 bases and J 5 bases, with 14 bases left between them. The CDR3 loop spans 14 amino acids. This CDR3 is CAISGAGARETQYF. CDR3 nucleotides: TGTGCCATCAGTGGGGCGGGGGCCCGGGAGACCCAGTACTTC.

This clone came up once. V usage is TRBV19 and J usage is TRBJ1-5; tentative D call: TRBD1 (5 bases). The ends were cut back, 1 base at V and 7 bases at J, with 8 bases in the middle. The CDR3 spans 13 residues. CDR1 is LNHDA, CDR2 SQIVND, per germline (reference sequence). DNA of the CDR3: TGTGCCAGTAGTATAGCAGGGCGACAGCCCCAGCATTTT. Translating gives CASSIAGRQPQHF.

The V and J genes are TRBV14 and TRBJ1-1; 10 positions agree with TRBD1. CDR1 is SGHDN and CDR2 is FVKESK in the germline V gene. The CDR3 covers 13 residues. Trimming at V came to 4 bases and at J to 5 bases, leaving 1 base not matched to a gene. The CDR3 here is CASSRDRGTEAFF. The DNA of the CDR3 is TGTGCCAGCAGCCGGGACAGGGGTACTGAAGCTTTCTTT.

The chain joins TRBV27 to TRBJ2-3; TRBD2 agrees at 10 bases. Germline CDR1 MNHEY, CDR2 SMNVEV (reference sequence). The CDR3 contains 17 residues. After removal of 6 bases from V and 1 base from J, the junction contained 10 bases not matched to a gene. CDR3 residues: CASRLTGLAGGTDTQYF. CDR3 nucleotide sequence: TGTGCCAGCAGGCTAACAGGGCTAGCGGGAGGCACAGATACGCAGTATTTT.

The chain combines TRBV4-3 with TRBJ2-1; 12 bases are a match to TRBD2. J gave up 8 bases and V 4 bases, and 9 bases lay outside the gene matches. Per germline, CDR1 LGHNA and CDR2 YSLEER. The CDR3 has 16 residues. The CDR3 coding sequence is TGCGCCAGCAGCCGGGTGACTAGCGGGAGCCCCCATGAGCAGTTCTTC. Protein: CASSRVTSGSPHEQFF.

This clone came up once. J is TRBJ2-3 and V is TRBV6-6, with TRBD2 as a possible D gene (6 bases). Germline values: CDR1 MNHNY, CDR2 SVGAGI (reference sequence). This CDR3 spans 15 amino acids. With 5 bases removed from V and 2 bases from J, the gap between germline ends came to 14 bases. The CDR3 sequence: CASSLPVGLTDTQYF. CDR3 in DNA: TGTGCCAGCAGTCTCCCTGTGGGACTCACAGATACGCAGTATTTT.

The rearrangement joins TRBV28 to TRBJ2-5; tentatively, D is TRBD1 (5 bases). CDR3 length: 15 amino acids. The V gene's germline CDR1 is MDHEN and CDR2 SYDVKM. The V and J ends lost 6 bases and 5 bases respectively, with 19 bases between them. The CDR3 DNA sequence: TGTGCCAGCAGGGGGCAGGGTTGGAGTAGGGAGACCCAGTACTTC. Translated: CASRGQGWSRETQYF.

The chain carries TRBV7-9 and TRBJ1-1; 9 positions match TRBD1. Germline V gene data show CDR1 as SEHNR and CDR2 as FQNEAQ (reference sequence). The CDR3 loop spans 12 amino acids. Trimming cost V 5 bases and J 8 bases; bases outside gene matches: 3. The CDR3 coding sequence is TGTGCCAGCAGCGGACAGGGGAAGGAAGCTTTCTTT. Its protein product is CASSGQGKEAFF.

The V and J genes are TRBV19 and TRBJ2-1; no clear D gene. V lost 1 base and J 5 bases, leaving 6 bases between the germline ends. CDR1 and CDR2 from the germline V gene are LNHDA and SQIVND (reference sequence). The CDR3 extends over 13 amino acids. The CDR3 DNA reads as TGTGCCAGTAGTATAGGTAGAAACAATGAGCAGTTCTTC. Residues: CASSIGRNNEQFF. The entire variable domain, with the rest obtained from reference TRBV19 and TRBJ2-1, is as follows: DGGITQSPKYLFRKEGQNVTLSCEQNLNHDAMYWYRQDPGQGLRLIYYSQIVNDFQKGDIAEGYSVSREKKESFPLTVTSAQKNPTAFYLCASSIGRNNEQFFGPGTRLTVL.